Listed below are T cell receptor beta chains from one sample, sequenced in a study of blood T cell repertoires in COVID-19. Profiled with immunoSEQ multiplex PCR; TCRdb holds only in-frame clones, not every one. The repertoire has fewer than 500,000 clones, roughly 85% of them found once; the top ten carry almost 1.5%. What was sequenced was peripheral blood. The receptors come from a woman aged 25 to 45 with active or convalescent COVID-19. Both conserved end residues are part of each CDR3. The D gene is left open where the match is weak. Where a row states a size, it is once, few, many or the class of an expanded clone; other rows omit it.

j_call clone_size v_call d_call cdr3_aa cdr3_nt
TRBJ2-3 NA TRBV18 TRBD2 CASSPEAGGPPDTQYF TGTGCCAGCTCACCAGAGGCGGGAGGGCCGCCAGATACGCAGTATTTT
TRBJ2-1 once TRBV7-2 TRBD2 CASRETSGGPNNEQFF TGTGCCAGCAGGGAGACTAGCGGGGGGCCCAACAATGAGCAGTTCTTC
TRBJ1-5 NA TRBV24-1 TRBD1 CATSDLLILGRGWGNQPQHF TGTGCCACCAGTGATTTGTTGATCTTGGGCAGGGGGTGGGGCAATCAGCCCCAGCATTTT
TRBJ1-6 NA TRBV27 NA CASSLVWGEVSPLHF TGTGCCAGCAGTTTAGTGTGGGGAGAAGTTTCACCCCTCCACTTT
TRBJ2-3 NA TRBV18 TRBD2 CASSPPEVSSGGIDTQYF TGTGCCAGCTCACCACCGGAAGTGTCTAGCGGGGGGATAGATACGCAGTATTTT
TRBJ1-1 once TRBV10-2 NA CASRVDSEAFF TGCGCCAGCAGGGTCGACAGTGAAGCTTTCTTT
TRBJ2-6 NA TRBV5-1 NA CASSHGSSGANVLTF TGCGCCAGCAGCCATGGGAGTTCTGGGGCCAACGTCCTGACTTTC
TRBJ2-7 NA TRBV29-1 NA CSVETPVTEQYF TGCAGCGTTGAAACCCCGGTGACAGAGCAGTACTTC
TRBJ1-1 NA TRBV25-1 TRBD1 CASGTGEEAFF TGTGCCAGTGGGACAGGGGAAGAAGCTTTCTTT
TRBJ2-1 NA TRBV7-6 NA CASSVEAGPIYNEQFF TGTGCCAGCAGCGTCGAAGCGGGCCCAATATACAATGAGCAGTTCTTC
TRBJ2-1 NA TRBV18 TRBD2 CASSPPRSGSIYEQFF TGTGCCAGCTCACCACCGAGGAGCGGGAGTATCTATGAGCAGTTCTTC
TRBJ1-2 NA TRBV5-8 TRBD1 CASSPDRGYGYTF TGTGCCAGCAGCCCGGACAGGGGCTATGGCTACACCTTC
TRBJ2-1 NA TRBV4-2 NA CASSSPRGDEQFF TGTGCCAGCAGTTCCCCCAGGGGGGATGAGCAGTTCTTC
TRBJ2-7 NA TRBV18 NA CASSPPGMGEQYF TGTGCCAGCTCACCGCCAGGGATGGGCGAGCAGTACTTC
TRBJ1-2 once TRBV19 TRBD1 CASTPQGQGESGYTF TGTGCCAGTACCCCCCAGGGACAGGGGGAATCAGGCTACACCTTC
TRBJ2-3 NA TRBV2 NA CASSSAESSTDTQYF TGTGCCAGCAGTTCAGCGGAGAGCAGCACAGATACGCAGTATTTT
TRBJ1-1 NA TRBV27 NA CAREHGGQKGKVNTEAFF TGTGCCAGGGAGCATGGCGGCCAGAAGGGGAAGGTGAACACTGAAGCTTTCTTT
TRBJ1-2 NA TRBV2 NA CASSEFNRDQGHYGYTF TGTGCCAGCAGTGAATTCAACAGGGACCAAGGACACTATGGCTACACCTTC
TRBJ1-5 NA TRBV3-1/TRBV3-2 NA CASSQGFGSWGSNQPQHF TGTGCCAGCAGCCAAGGTTTCGGGAGTTGGGGCAGCAATCAGCCCCAGCATTTT
TRBJ2-3 NA TRBV18 NA CASSPPTNTDTQYF TGTGCCAGCTCACCACCGACAAACACAGATACGCAGTATTTT
TRBJ1-1 once TRBV5-1 TRBD1 CASSWVQGLSTEAFF TGCGCCAGCAGCTGGGTACAGGGGTTGAGCACTGAAGCTTTCTTT
TRBJ1-1 once TRBV19 NA CASSINRVNTEAFF TGTGCCAGTAGTATAAACAGGGTGAACACTGAAGCTTTCTTT
TRBJ2-7 NA TRBV10-3 TRBD2 CAINQDRLAGGAEQYF TGTGCCATCAACCAAGACCGACTAGCGGGGGGGGCCGAGCAGTACTTC
TRBJ1-2 few TRBV30 NA CAWSVEANYGYTF TGTGCCTGGAGTGTCGAGGCTAACTATGGCTACACCTTC
TRBJ1-2 NA TRBV27 NA CASKVGARDYGYTF TGTGCCAGCAAAGTTGGCGCCAGGGACTATGGCTACACCTTC
TRBJ1-5 few TRBV19 NA CASKRTGGLNQPQHF TGTGCCAGTAAGAGGACCGGGGGACTCAATCAGCCCCAGCATTTT
TRBJ2-1 NA TRBV7-2 NA CASRITGSSYNEQFF TGTGCCAGCAGAATCACCGGGAGCTCCTACAATGAGCAGTTCTTC
TRBJ1-3 NA TRBV14 NA CASSRNKNPGNTIYF TGTGCCAGCAGCAGAAACAAAAATCCGGGAAACACCATATATTTT
TRBJ2-1 NA TRBV30 TRBD1 CAWSTGGEQFF TGTGCCTGGAGTACAGGGGGGGAGCAGTTCTTC
TRBJ1-2 NA TRBV27 NA CASRGGPNYGYTF TGTGCCAGCAGGGGGGGACCTAACTATGGCTACACCTTC
TRBJ1-6 NA TRBV2 NA CASSLDRGNSPLHF TGTGCCAGCAGCCTGGACCGAGGGAATTCACCCCTCCACTTT
TRBJ1-2 once TRBV5-8 TRBD1 CASAYAGTAFSGYTF TGTGCCAGCGCTTATGCCGGGACAGCCTTCTCTGGCTACACCTTC
TRBJ1-2 NA TRBV10-3 TRBD1 CAISAQITQGNTYGYTF TGTGCCATCAGCGCCCAAATAACACAGGGGAACACTTATGGCTACACCTTC
TRBJ2-7 NA TRBV4-1 NA CASSQEQLANEQYF TGCGCCAGCAGCCAAGAACAACTAGCAAACGAGCAGTACTTC
TRBJ1-1 NA TRBV2 NA CASWAAARGNTEAFF TGTGCCAGCTGGGCAGCCGCGCGTGGGAACACTGAAGCTTTCTTT
TRBJ1-2 NA TRBV7-9 NA CASSSVPKGIGRVGYTF TGTGCCAGCAGCTCGGTACCAAAGGGCATTGGGCGGGTTGGCTACACCTTC
TRBJ1-2 NA TRBV6-1 TRBD1 CASSDTGVRWGYTF TGTGCCAGCAGTGACACAGGGGTACGATGGGGCTACACCTTC
TRBJ2-3 NA TRBV27 NA CASSSPWARTDTQYF TGTGCCAGCAGTTCCCCTTGGGCCCGCACAGATACGCAGTATTTT
TRBJ1-2 NA TRBV6-5 NA CASIPNQGHLSGYTF TGTGCCAGCATCCCAAACCAGGGACATTTGAGTGGCTACACCTTC
TRBJ2-3 NA TRBV5-1 TRBD2 CASSMLAGGNTDTQYF TGCGCCAGCAGCATGTTAGCGGGAGGAAACACAGATACGCAGTATTTT